A single sample gave rise to the 22 T cell receptor beta chains below, sequenced in a study of cytomegalovirus exposure and HLA in healthy donors. The primer mix had 60 Vbeta and 13 Jbeta primers. The table came from immunoSEQ multiplex PCR; TCRdb's copy has only in-frame clones and leaves some out. The sample spans 140,000 to 150,000 clones; the ten largest clones claim 0.8% to 1%. The specimen sequenced was PBMCs. The source of these receptors is a male donor in good health and CMV-seronegative.

The chain couples TRBV28 to TRBJ1-2, with D possibly TRBD1 on 5 matching bases. The CDR3 loop spans 12 amino acids. In germline, CDR1 is MDHEN, CDR2 SYDVKM. V gave up 2 bases and J gave up 8 bases, with 9 bases separating them. This chain's CDR3 is CASSLRQGGYTF. The CDR3 nucleotides are TGTGCCAGCAGTTTAAGGCAGGGAGGCTACACCTTC.

The CDR3, as DNA: TGTGCCAGCAGCTTACAGGACAGGTCCATTAAGTACTTC. This gives the protein CASSLQDRSIKYF. The chain has TRBV7-8 and TRBJ2-7, with 7 bases that match TRBD1. With 2 bases clipped from V and 11 bases from J, the junction kept 9 bases outside the gene matches. The CDR3 extends over 13 amino acids. Germline V gives CDR1 SGHVS, CDR2 FQNEAQ.

The chain is built from TRBV18 and TRBJ2-3; D uncertain. This CDR3 spans 12 amino acids. The V end lost 5 bases, the J end lost 0 bases, and 3 bases lay between the germline ends. Per the germline V gene, CDR1 is KGHSH and CDR2 is LQKENI. CDR3 loop: CASSSSTDTQYF. CDR3 bases: TGTGCCAGCTCATCTAGCACAGATACGCAGTATTTT.

The rearrangement uses TRBV25-1 and TRBJ1-5; D is unclear. CDR3 size: 15 residues. Germline CDR1 and CDR2: MGHDK and SYGVNS. Trimming removed 2 bases at V and 2 bases at J, with 10 bases between. The CDR3, as DNA: TGTGCCAGCAGTGAAGGAGGGTATGGCAATCAGCCCCAGCATTTT. Translation gives CASSEGGYGNQPQHF.

The chain couples TRBV11-3 to TRBJ1-5; D uncertain. Trimming cost V 3 bases and J 0 bases, with 12 bases left between them. CDR1 and CDR2 (germline): SGHNT, YENEEA. The CDR3 sequence is 16 residues long. The CDR3 sequence: CASSFGRTYSNQPQHF. The CDR3 DNA sequence: TGTGCCAGCAGCTTCGGACGGACTTATAGCAATCAGCCCCAGCATTTT.

The chain has TRBV13 and TRBJ1-3; weak D call: TRBD1 (5 bases). CDR1 and CDR2 (germline): PRHDT, FYEKMQ (reference sequence). V was cut by 5 bases and J by 0 bases, with 17 bases left in between. The CDR3 spans 17 residues. This chain's CDR3 is CASSRATSGISGNTIYF. In nucleotides, the CDR3 is TGTGCCAGCAGCAGGGCGACGTCAGGGATCTCTGGAAACACCATATATTTT. Full variable domain (outside the CDR3, taken from reference TRBV13 and TRBJ1-3): AAGVIQSPRHLIKEKRETATLKCYPIPRHDTVYWYQQGPGQDPQFLISFYEKMQSDKGSIPDRFSAQQFSDYHSELNMSSLELGDSALYFCASSRATSGISGNTIYFGEGSWLTVV.

This sequence joins TRBV6-6 and TRBJ2-7; D is uncertain. The CDR3 has 13 amino acids. V dropped 7 bases and J dropped 4 bases, with 14 bases sitting between them. Germline assignment: CDR1 MNHNY and CDR2 SVGAGI (reference sequence). The CDR3: CASTRRLDYEQYF. The CDR3, as DNA: TGTGCCAGCACCCGACGACTTGATTACGAGCAGTACTTC.

The CDR3: CASSVGVAVSTDTQYF. The CDR3 DNA is TGTGCCAGCAGCGTAGGGGTAGCGGTAAGCACAGATACGCAGTATTTT. This chain uses TRBV9 with TRBJ2-3, with D possibly TRBD2 on 6 matching bases. This CDR3 is built from 16 residues. Germline V CDR1 and CDR2: SGDLS, YYNGEE. Trimming removed 0 bases at V and 0 bases at J, with 11 bases between.

The J gene is TRBJ1-2, the V gene TRBV6-1, with a tentative D call TRBD1 (6 bases). V was cut by 6 bases and J by 6 bases, with 17 bases left in between. The CDR3 is 14 residues long. Germline CDR1 reads MNHNS; CDR2 reads SASEGT. CDR3 protein: CASRVQGLRDGYTF. CDR3 nucleotide sequence: TGTGCCAGCAGGGTCCAGGGGCTAAGGGATGGCTACACCTTC.

This chain joins TRBV4-1 and TRBJ1-1; unclear D gene. The V and J ends lost 1 base and 4 bases respectively, with 7 bases between them. The germline CDR1 and CDR2 sequences are MGHRA and YSYEKL. CDR3 length: 13 amino acids. CDR3 bases: TGCGCCAGCAGCCAAGCAGAGGGCACTGAAGCTTTCTTT. Protein product: CASSQAEGTEAFF.

The V and J genes are TRBV30 and TRBJ2-3; the D gene is possibly TRBD1 (6 bases). Looked up from germline, CDR1 is GTSNPN and CDR2 is SVGIG (reference sequence). The CDR3 contains 12 residues. V shed 4 bases and J shed 6 bases, with 11 bases lying between them. In DNA, the CDR3 is TGTGCCTGGACTTCAGGGGTTGATACGCAGTATTTT. Amino acids: CAWTSGVDTQYF.

Here the CDR3 reads CASSSGSSGELGKQYF. In DNA form, the CDR3 reads TGCGCCAGCAGCTCGGGGAGTAGCGGGGAATTAGGGAAGCAGTACTTC. This chain joins TRBV5-1 and TRBJ2-7; TRBD2 aligns across 8 bases. The CDR3 spans 16 residues. Trimming removed 3 bases from V and 8 bases from J; junction bases left unmatched: 16. Per germline, CDR1 SGHRS and CDR2 YFSETQ.

The chain uses TRBV18 and TRBJ2-2; 7 nucleotides line up with TRBD1. CDR3 size: 17 residues. Germline trimming cut 3 bases from V and 1 base from J; bases unmatched to any gene: 8. CDR1 and CDR2 from the germline V gene are KGHSH and LQKENI. CDR3 sequence reads: CASSPFTGTVNTGELFF. The CDR3 region has the DNA TGTGCCAGCTCACCTTTTACCGGGACAGTGAACACCGGGGAGCTGTTTTTT. Combining the CDR3 with reference TRBV18 and TRBJ2-2 gives the whole variable domain NAGVMQNPRHLVRRRGQEARLRCSPMKGHSHVYWYRQLPEEGLKFMVYLQKENIIDESGMPKERFSAEFPKEGPSILRIQQVVRGDSAAYFCASSPFTGTVNTGELFFGEGSRLTVL.

The V and J genes are TRBV7-2 and TRBJ2-7; D is uncertain. Germline values: CDR1 SGHTA, CDR2 FQGNSA. V was trimmed by 1 base and J by 3 bases, leaving 4 bases between them. CDR3 size: 12 residues. The CDR3 here is CASSLGVYEQYF. The CDR3, as DNA: TGTGCCAGCAGCTTAGGAGTCTACGAGCAGTACTTC. The full variable domain, its missing parts supplied by reference TRBV7-2 and TRBJ2-7, is GAGVSQSPSNKVTEKGKDVELRCDPISGHTALYWYRQSLGQGLEFLIYFQGNSAPDKSGLPSDRFSAERTGGSVSTLTIQRTQQEDSAVYLCASSLGVYEQYFGPGTRLTVT.

The V gene is TRBV7-9, the J gene TRBJ1-2; D is ambiguous. Trimming pared 1 base from V and 0 bases from J, leaving 6 bases between. The germline gives CDR1 SEHNR, CDR2 FQNEAQ (reference sequence). CDR3 length: 14 residues. CDR3 protein: CASSLEQTNYGYTF. The DNA for the CDR3 is TGTGCCAGCAGCTTAGAACAGACTAACTATGGCTACACCTTC.

The chain joins TRBV6-5 to TRBJ2-2; D remains unclear. CDR1 is MNHEY and CDR2 is SVGAGI in the germline V gene. The CDR3 covers 11 residues. V lost 6 bases and J lost 5, with 4 bases in between. The CDR3 is CASRRTGELFF. The CDR3 DNA reads TGTGCCAGCAGGAGGACCGGGGAGCTGTTTTTT.

Here the CDR3 reads CASSLGGGSGANVLTF. Written as DNA, the CDR3 is TGCGCCAGCAGCTTGGGAGGGGGCTCTGGGGCCAACGTCCTGACTTTC. This sequence joins TRBV5-1 and TRBJ2-6; TRBD1 is a possible D gene (6 bases). Trimming pared 0 bases from V and 0 bases from J, leaving 7 bases between. The V gene's germline CDR1 is SGHRS and CDR2 YFSETQ. The CDR3 extends over 16 amino acids.

V is TRBV7-4 and J is TRBJ2-3; D is perhaps TRBD2 (5 bases). Germline CDR1 SGHVT, CDR2 SQSDAQ. V gave up 5 bases and J gave up 3 bases, with 12 bases separating them. The CDR3 has 14 amino acids. The chain's CDR3 is CASSTGLWTDTQYF. The CDR3 DNA reads as TGTGCCAGCAGCACCGGACTTTGGACAGATACGCAGTATTTT.

The genes are TRBV5-6 and TRBJ2-1; 12 nucleotides line up with TRBD2. V lost 0 bases, J lost 6 bases, and 10 bases stayed unmatched. Germline V gene sequence: CDR1 SGHDT, CDR2 YYEEEE. This CDR3 region has 18 residues. The CDR3 DNA follows: TGTGCCAGCAGCTTGGAACTAGCGGGGGGTCGTTTCGCCAATGAGCAGTTCTTC. It translates to CASSLELAGGRFANEQFF.

The J gene is TRBJ1-2, the V gene TRBV18; 7 nucleotides align to TRBD1. V shed 3 bases, J shed 8 bases, and the junction held 6 bases outside the gene matches. Germline V gene lookup returns CDR1 KGHSH and CDR2 LQKENI. CDR3 length: 13 amino acids. The CDR3 reads CASSPGQARGYTF. CDR3 DNA sequence: TGTGCCAGCTCACCTGGACAGGCTAGAGGCTACACCTTC.

The chain carries TRBV19 and TRBJ1-1; D is unclear. CDR3 length: 12 amino acids. The V gene's germline CDR1 is LNHDA and CDR2 SQIVND (reference sequence). Trimming removed 3 bases at V and 11 bases at J, with 13 bases between. As DNA, the CDR3 is TGTGCCAGTAGTATCAACACCGTGTACGCTTTCTTT. Translation: CASSINTVYAFF.

The rearrangement uses TRBV30 and TRBJ1-5; tentatively, D is TRBD1 (6 bases). CDR1 is GTSNPN, CDR2 SVGIG, per germline (reference sequence). This CDR3 contains 15 residues. V was shortened by 2 bases and J by 7 bases, with 18 bases between the two germline ends. Here the CDR3 DNA reads TGTGCCTGGAGTCACGGACAGCCCGGAACCCAGCCCCAGCATTTT. This codes for CAWSHGQPGTQPQHF.